This is a list of T cell receptor beta chains from one sample in a study of metastatic and nonmetastatic thyroid tumors. TCRdb called clones again from the PCR reads with MiXCR. The table has just over 20,000 clones, 10% to 15% seen once; the top ten hold around 22%. The specimen was blood. Receptor source: a female donor with papillary thyroid cancer or a benign thyroid nodule (not recorded which). Some clones in this sample may be carry-over from other donors' samples. The CDR3 runs from the conserved cysteine through the conserved F or W. A D gene is named only where the DNA matches it firmly. For some rows the clone size is stated as once, few or many, or as a class when expanded; others skip it.

TRBJ2-1 many 14 TRBV4-1 NA TGCGCCAGCAGCCAAGCTCCAGGGCGGTATGAGCAGTTCTTC CASSQAPGRYEQFF
TRBJ1-2 many 12 TRBV20-1 TRBD1 TGCAGTGCGTCGACAGGGGCGCGAGGCTACACCTTC CSASTGARGYTF
TRBJ1-2 many 15 TRBV9 TRBD1 TGTGCCAGCGGCGAGGACGTACAGGGGAGCTATGGCTACACCTTC CASGEDVQGSYGYTF
TRBJ1-2 few 12 TRBV6-1 NA TGTGCCAGCAGACTGGACATCCGTGGCTACACCTTC CASRLDIRGYTF
TRBJ2-5 many 13 TRBV2 NA TGTGCCAGCAGTGATGGTACAGGAGAGACCCAGTACTTC CASSDGTGETQYF
TRBJ1-6 many 12 TRBV20-1 NA TGCAGTGCCCAACGCGAAAGGTCACCCCTCCACTTT CSAQRERSPLHF
TRBJ2-1 NA 16 TRBV2 NA TGTGCCAGCAGTGGATCGAGGGGTCGGATCTACAATGAGCAGTTCTTC CASSGSRGRIYNEQFF
TRBJ2-5 many 17 TRBV3-1 TRBD2 TGTGCCAGCAGCCAAGATGGGGGACTAGCGGGGGGAGAGACCCAGTACTTC CASSQDGGLAGGETQYF
TRBJ2-1 few 16 TRBV6-2/TRBV6-3 NA TGTGCCAGCACCCCCTTCGTGGTGGTAGGTAGGAATGAGCAGTTCTTC CASTPFVVVGRNEQFF
TRBJ2-2 few 17 TRBV6-6 NA TGTGCCAGCGGCCCGGATCCACTCGCTACAGACACCGGGGAGCTGTTTTTT CASGPDPLATDTGELFF
TRBJ2-1 NA 14 TRBV24-1 NA TGTGCCACCAGTGATTTGCGAGGGGGAGGTGAGCAGTTCTTC CATSDLRGGGEQFF
TRBJ2-2 many 13 TRBV5-4 NA TGTGCCAGCAGCTTAACTCAAACCGGGGAGCTGTTTTTT CASSLTQTGELFF
TRBJ1-2 many 15 TRBV20-1 NA TGCAGTGCTAGGCCAGACGGAGTCACTAACTATGGCTACACCTTC CSARPDGVTNYGYTF
TRBJ2-7 many 15 TRBV2 NA TGTGCCAGCCGGGGCGGGGACAATATAGGGGGCGAGCAGTACTTC CASRGGDNIGGEQYF
TRBJ1-2 many 17 TRBV4-1 TRBD1 TGCGCCAGCAGCCAAGGACCGGGACAGGGCGTAAGCTATGGCTACACCTTC CASSQGPGQGVSYGYTF
TRBJ2-7 many 18 TRBV7-6 TRBD2 TGTGCCAGCAGCCTTAACAGCCGGACTAGCGGGAGTCCCTACGAGCAGTACTTC CASSLNSRTSGSPYEQYF
TRBJ1-1 NA 14 TRBV6-1 NA TGTGCCAGCAGAGGAGTGGGGCTGGTCACTGAAGATGTCTTT CASRGVGLVTEDVF
TRBJ1-2 many 13 TRBV2 NA TGTGCCAGCAGTGAAGTTGAGCCCTATGGCTACACCTTC CASSEVEPYGYTF
TRBJ2-5 many 13 TRBV6-1 NA TGTGCCAGCAGTTTACCAGGTCTAGAGACCCAGTACTTC CASSLPGLETQYF
TRBJ2-7 few 12 TRBV5-1 NA TGCGCCAGCAGCCCTAACTCCTACGAGCAGTACTTC CASSPNSYEQYF
TRBJ2-1 many 13 TRBV10-3 TRBD1 TGTGCCATCTGGGACAGCTCCTACAATGAGCAGTTCTTC CAIWDSSYNEQFF
TRBJ1-1 many 15 TRBV5-1 TRBD1 TGCGCCAGCAGCTTGGGGACAGGGGAGAGGACTGAAGCTTTCTTT CASSLGTGERTEAFF
TRBJ2-1 many 12 TRBV6-6 NA TGTGCCAGCAGTTACCCCCTCAATGAGCAGTTCTTC CASSYPLNEQFF
TRBJ2-5 many 15 TRBV3-1 TRBD1 TGTGCCAGCAGCCCTACCGGGACAGGGCAAGAGACCCAGTACTTC CASSPTGTGQETQYF
TRBJ2-3 NA 16 TRBV6-5 NA TGTGCCAGCAGTTACTCGCCCTCGCCGAGCACAGATACGCAGTATTTT CASSYSPSPSTDTQYF
TRBJ2-5 few 10 TRBV6-1 NA TGTGCCAGCAGACGAGAGACCCAGTACTTC CASRRETQYF
TRBJ2-1 many 15 TRBV6-2/TRBV6-3 NA TGTGCCAGCAGCCACGACCTGAGCTCCTACAATGAGCAGTTCTTC CASSHDLSSYNEQFF
TRBJ1-4 many 16 TRBV19 TRBD1 TGTGCCAGTAGTGCTGGAACCGGGACAGGGAACGAAAAACTGTTTTTT CASSAGTGTGNEKLFF
TRBJ2-1 medium-sized 15 TRBV12-3/TRBV12-4 NA TGTGCCAGCAGTTTCCCCATGGGGTCCTACAATGAGCAGTTCTTC CASSFPMGSYNEQFF
TRBJ1-1 many 13 TRBV20-1 TRBD1 TGCAGTGCTCCAAGACAGGGGAACACTGAAGCTTTCTTT CSAPRQGNTEAFF
TRBJ2-5 many 11 TRBV5-1 NA TGCGCCAGCTCAGTAGGAGAGACCCAGTACTTC CASSVGETQYF
TRBJ1-1 many 14 TRBV2 NA TGTGCCAGCAGTGACGGCACAGGGATGGCTGAAGCTTTCTTT CASSDGTGMAEAFF
TRBJ2-1 many 15 TRBV10-3 NA TGTGCCATCAGTGTAAGGGAGGGGGGACACAATGAGCAGTTCTTC CAISVREGGHNEQFF
TRBJ2-3 many 17 TRBV6-6 TRBD2 TGTGCCAGCAGAGCTAGCGGGGGGGCTTCTGGCACAGATACGCAGTATTTT CASRASGGASGTDTQYF
TRBJ1-2 NA 16 TRBV11-2 NA TGTGCCAGCAGCCAAGATAAAGGCCGTAATCCCTATGGCTACGCCTTC CASSQDKGRNPYGYAF
TRBJ1-2 medium-sized 13 TRBV10-3 NA TGTGCCATCCGTTCGGGAGGTACCGGGGGCTACACCTTC CAIRSGGTGGYTF
TRBJ2-5 NA 15 TRBV4-3 NA TGCGCCAGCAGCCAACAACAGGGTTTCCAAGAGACCCAGTACTTC CASSQQQGFQETQYF
TRBJ2-2 many 18 TRBV28 TRBD1 TGTGCCAGCAGAGACCTGATTTGGGGACAGGGTCCCCCTGGGGAGCTGTTTTTT CASRDLIWGQGPPGELFF
TRBJ1-3 many 15 TRBV9 NA TGTGCCAGCAGCGCGGACACCGACTCTGGAAACACCATATATTTT CASSADTDSGNTIYF
TRBJ1-6 medium-sized 15 TRBV28 TRBD1 TGTGCCAGCACCTTGACCGGGACAGGGAATTCACCCCTCCACTTT CASTLTGTGNSPLHF
TRBJ1-5 many 15 TRBV5-6 NA TGTGCCAGCAGCTCCCAGGACACCTGGAATCAGCCCCAGCATTTT CASSSQDTWNQPQHF
TRBJ2-2 NA 11 TRBV30 NA TGTGCCTGGAGTGATACGGGGGAGCTGTTTTTT CAWSDTGELFF
TRBJ2-3 few 15 TRBV6-1 NA TGTGCCAGCAGACTGGATGTAATAGTCACAGATACGCAGTATTTT CASRLDVIVTDTQYF
TRBJ1-4 many 14 TRBV12-3/TRBV12-4 NA TGTGCCAGCACCGGGGGCCCAACTAATGAAAAACTGTTTTTT CASTGGPTNEKLFF
TRBJ1-2 many 12 TRBV18 TRBD1 TGTGCCAGCTCACCGACACAGGGGGCTCACACCTTC CASSPTQGAHTF
TRBJ1-3 many 14 TRBV5-1 NA TGCGCCAGCAGCCCCGGGGGCTCTGGAAACACCATATATTTT CASSPGGSGNTIYF
TRBJ1-1 many 17 TRBV11-1 NA TGTGCCAGCAGCCCATACCCATTTCGAGACAGAAACACTGAAGCTTTCTTT CASSPYPFRDRNTEAFF
TRBJ2-1 many 14 TRBV24-1 NA TGTGCCACCAGTGATTTGGAAACGGGACATGAGCAGTTCTTC CATSDLETGHEQFF
TRBJ2-1 many 14 TRBV12-3/TRBV12-4 TRBD2 TGTGCCAGCAGTTTCACTAGCGGGAGTAATGAGCAGTTCTTC CASSFTSGSNEQFF